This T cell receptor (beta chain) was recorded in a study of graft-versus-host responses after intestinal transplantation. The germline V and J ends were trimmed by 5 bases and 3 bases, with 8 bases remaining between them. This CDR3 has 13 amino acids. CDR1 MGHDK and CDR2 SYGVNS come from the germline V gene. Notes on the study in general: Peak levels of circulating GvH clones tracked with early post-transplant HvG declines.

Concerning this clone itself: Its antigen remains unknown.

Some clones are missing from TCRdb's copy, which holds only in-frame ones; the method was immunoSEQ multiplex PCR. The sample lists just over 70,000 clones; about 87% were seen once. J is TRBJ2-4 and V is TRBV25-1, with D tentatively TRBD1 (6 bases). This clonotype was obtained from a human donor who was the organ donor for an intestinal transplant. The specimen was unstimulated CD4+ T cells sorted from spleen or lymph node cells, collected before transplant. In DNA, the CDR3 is TGTGCCAGCAGTTGGGGGCTCAAAAACATTCAGTACTTC. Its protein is CASSWGLKNIQYF.